The 12 T cell receptor beta chains reported below all come from one sample, sequenced in a study of T cells after yellow fever vaccination (dated by TCRdb to about 2019). Library generation was performed with 5' RACE. This sample was sequenced with an Illumina NovaSeq 6000. TCRdb reanalyzed the raw reads on its own, using fastp at Q25 for trimming and MiXCR for clone calling, and kept in-frame beta chains. Identical CDR3 proteins give one entry, which carries the most common genes and DNA. This sample gives 250,000 to 350,000 distinct CDR3 sequences in total; 8.7% of them show up just once. The biggest ten clones account for about 3% of the sample. Read against the paper, the sample's treatment or condition label means: live attenuated yellow fever vaccine strain. Sequenced here: CD4+ T cells sorted from PBMCs, sampled 5 days after the yellow fever booster vaccination. The receptors were sampled from a young man who received the YFV17D yellow fever vaccine.

The chain recombines TRBV4-1 with TRBJ1-5; D unclear. V was clipped by 0 bases and J by 2 bases, with 5 bases between them. The CDR3 consists of 14 residues. CDR1 and CDR2 from the germline V gene are MGHRA and YSYEKL. CDR3 sequence (DNA): TGCGCCAGCAGCCAAGACCTAGGCAATCAGCCCCAGCATTTT. Its protein is CASSQDLGNQPQHF.

This clonotype was counted ten times or more. DNA for the CDR3: TGCGCCAGCAGCTTGGTTCCAGCGGGGGGGACAGATACGCAGTATTTT. Encoded protein: CASSLVPAGGTDTQYF. This chain links TRBV5-1 with TRBJ2-3; TRBD2 matches 10 bases. Germline V CDR1 and CDR2: SGHRS, YFSETQ. The junction had 4 bases not matched to a gene; V was cut back by 0 bases and J by 3 bases. The CDR3 extends over 16 amino acids.

The J gene is TRBJ2-5, the V gene TRBV20-1, with a possible D match to TRBD1 (6 bases). The CDR3 is made up of 13 amino acids. Per the germline V gene, CDR1 is DFQATT and CDR2 is SNEGSKA (reference sequence). The V gene lost 6 bases and the J gene lost 5 bases, with 16 bases spanning the gap. The CDR3 DNA is TGCAGTGCCGACAGGACCCTTGGGGAGACCCAGTACTTC. It yields the protein CSADRTLGETQYF.

A few counts support this clonotype. The gene calls are TRBV20-1 and TRBJ2-7; tentative D call: TRBD1 (6 bases). The germline V gene encodes CDR1 DFQATT and CDR2 SNEGSKA (reference sequence). This CDR3 has 15 amino acids. The CDR3 DNA follows: TGCAGCATCGCGCGTATGGACAGAACATCCTACGAGCAGTACTTC. This sequence encodes CSIARMDRTSYEQYF.

The chain has TRBV12-3 or TRBV12-4 and TRBJ2-7; 7 bases are shared with TRBD1. The CDR3 sequence is 14 residues long. Trimming removed 6 bases from V and 2 bases from J; junction bases left unmatched: 7. The CDR3 reads CASRRSGTAYEQYF. The CDR3 DNA reads TGTGCCAGCAGAAGATCCGGGACAGCCTACGAGCAGTACTTC.

This chain links TRBV20-1 with TRBJ2-2; unclear D gene. V was pared by 3 bases and J by 0 bases, with 8 bases between. This CDR3 contains 14 residues. Germline V gene lookup returns CDR1 DFQATT and CDR2 SNEGSKA (reference sequence). CDR3 protein: CSARRVSNTGELFF. Here the CDR3 DNA reads TGCAGTGCTAGGCGAGTTTCGAACACCGGGGAGCTGTTTTTT.

V gene TRBV7-2 combines with J gene TRBJ1-1; 11 nucleotides line up with TRBD1. Germline V CDR1 and CDR2: SGHTA, FQGNSA. This CDR3 is 14 amino acids long. Trimming cost V 5 bases and J 5 bases; bases outside gene matches: 4. The CDR3 bases are TGTGCCAGCAGCGGACAGGGGGCTCTTACTGAAGCTTTCTTT. It specifies CASSGQGALTEAFF.

This clonotype was picked up many times. V and J are TRBV7-6 and TRBJ2-5, with D uncertain. The V gene lost 5 bases and the J gene lost 0 bases, with 7 bases spanning the gap. This CDR3 is built from 13 residues. Per germline, CDR1 SGHVS and CDR2 FNYEAQ. CDR3 protein: CASSPGNQETQYF. DNA for the CDR3: TGTGCCAGCAGCCCCGGTAACCAAGAGACCCAGTACTTC.

V usage is TRBV30 and J usage is TRBJ1-2; D unclear. Per germline, CDR1 GTSNPN and CDR2 SVGIG (reference sequence). The CDR3 loop spans 14 amino acids. Trimming left V 2 bases short and J 4 bases short, with 14 bases between. The CDR3 bases are TGTGCCTGGAGTCCGCGGCAGCCTGGCTATGGCTACACCTTC. Protein sequence: CAWSPRQPGYGYTF.

The CDR3 DNA sequence: TGCGCCAGCAGCACCGGGGAGCTCGACAATGAGCAGTTCTTC. Its protein product is CASSTGELDNEQFF. The rearrangement joins TRBV5-1 to TRBJ2-1, with D tentatively TRBD2 (5 bases). Germline lookup yields CDR1 SGHRS and CDR2 YFSETQ. This CDR3 spans 14 amino acids. V lost 4 bases to trimming and J lost 5 bases, with 13 bases between them.

This chain links TRBV18 with TRBJ1-4; 7 bases map to TRBD1. This CDR3 is 15 amino acids long. CDR1 KGHSH and CDR2 LQKENI come from the germline V gene. V dropped 4 bases and J dropped 7; count of bases not matched to a gene: 9. The CDR3 here is CASSLKTGLTEKLFF. The CDR3 nucleotides read TGTGCCAGCTCACTTAAGACAGGGCTGACTGAAAAACTGTTTTTT.

The sample holds a few counts of this clonotype. The V and J genes are TRBV6-2 or TRBV6-3 and TRBJ2-2; D perhaps matches TRBD1 (6 bases). CDR1 is MNHEY and CDR2 is SVGEGT in the germline V gene. V was clipped by 0 bases and J by 2 bases, with 19 bases between them. CDR3 size: 19 residues. The CDR3 is CASSYSIYSGHPNTGELFF. The CDR3 DNA sequence: TGTGCCAGCAGTTACTCGATATACTCGGGACACCCTAACACCGGGGAGCTGTTTTTT.